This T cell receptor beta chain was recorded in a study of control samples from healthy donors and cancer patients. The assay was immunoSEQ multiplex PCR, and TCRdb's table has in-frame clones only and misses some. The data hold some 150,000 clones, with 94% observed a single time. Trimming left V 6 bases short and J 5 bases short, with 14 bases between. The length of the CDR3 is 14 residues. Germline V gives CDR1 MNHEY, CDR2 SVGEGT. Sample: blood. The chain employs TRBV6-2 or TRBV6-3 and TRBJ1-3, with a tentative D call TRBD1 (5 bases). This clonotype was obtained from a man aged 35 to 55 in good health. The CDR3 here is CASSVRGVRNTIYF. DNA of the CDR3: TGTGCCAGCAGCGTCAGAGGGGTTAGAAACACCATATATTTT.